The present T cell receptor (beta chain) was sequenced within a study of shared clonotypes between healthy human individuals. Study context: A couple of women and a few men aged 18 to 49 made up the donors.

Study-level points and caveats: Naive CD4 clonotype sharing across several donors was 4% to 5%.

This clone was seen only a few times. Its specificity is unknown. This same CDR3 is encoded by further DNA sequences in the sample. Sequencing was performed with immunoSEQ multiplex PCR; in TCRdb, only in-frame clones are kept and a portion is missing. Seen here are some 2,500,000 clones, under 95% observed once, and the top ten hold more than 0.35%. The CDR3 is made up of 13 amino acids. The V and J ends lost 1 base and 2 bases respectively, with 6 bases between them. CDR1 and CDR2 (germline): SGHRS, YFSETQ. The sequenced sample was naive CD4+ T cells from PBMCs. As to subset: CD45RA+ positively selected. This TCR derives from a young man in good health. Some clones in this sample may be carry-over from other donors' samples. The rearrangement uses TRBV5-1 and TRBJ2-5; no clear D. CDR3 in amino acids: CASSLTVQETQYF. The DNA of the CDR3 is TGCGCCAGCAGCTTGACAGTTCAAGAGACCCAGTACTTC. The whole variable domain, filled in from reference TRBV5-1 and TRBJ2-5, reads KAGVTQTPRYLIKTRGQQVTLSCSPISGHRSVSWYQQTPGQGLQFLFEYFSETQRNKGNFPGRFSGRQFSNSRSEMNVSTLELGDSALYLCASSLTVQETQYFGPGTRLLVL.